The next 32 T cell receptor beta chains were all read from a single sample in a study of blood T cell repertoires in COVID-19. TCRdb keeps only in-frame clones here, not all; method: immunoSEQ multiplex PCR. The sample has some 490,000 clones; around 85% are singletons. Sequenced input: PBMCs or T cells enriched from blood (not recorded which). These receptors all stem from a woman aged 55-70 years who had recovered from COVID-19.

This clone was seen just once. The V call is TRBV3-1 (or the pseudogene TRBV3-2), the J call TRBJ1-5, with a possible D match to TRBD1 (6 bases). This CDR3 comprises 15 residues. Germline CDR1 is LGHDT and CDR2 is YNNKEL (reference sequence). The V and J ends lost 1 base and 2 bases respectively, with 9 bases between them. The CDR3 DNA reads TGTGCCAGCAGCCAAGGCAGGGGAGGCAATCAGCCCCAGCATTTT. Translating it yields CASSQGRGGNQPQHF.

This clone showed up just a few times. The chain has TRBV19 and TRBJ2-3; D is undetermined. Trimming took off 5 bases at V and 5 bases at J, with 17 bases between the two ends. This CDR3 has 15 residues. Germline CDR1 reads LNHDA; CDR2 reads SQIVND (reference sequence). CDR3 sequence: CASSFDSSTVDTQYF. The DNA of the CDR3 is TGTGCCAGTAGTTTCGACTCCTCCACGGTAGATACGCAGTATTTT.

The rearrangement uses TRBV7-8 and TRBJ1-5; unclear D gene. Germline assignment: CDR1 SGHVS and CDR2 FQNEAQ. V dropped 1 base and J dropped 0 bases, with 10 bases sitting between them. The CDR3 sequence is 16 residues long. The CDR3: CASSLVKQFSNQPQHF. The CDR3 DNA follows: TGTGCCAGCAGCTTAGTGAAACAATTTAGCAATCAGCCCCAGCATTTT.

This clone came up a few times. V gene TRBV6-5 combines with J gene TRBJ1-2; 8 nucleotides agree with TRBD1. Unmatched junction bases numbered 6, after V lost 5 bases and J lost 1 base. Germline CDR1 MNHEY, CDR2 SVGAGI. The CDR3 runs 15 residues. The CDR3 is CASSQRTGSNYGYTF. The CDR3 DNA sequence: TGTGCCAGCAGTCAACGGACAGGGAGTAACTATGGCTACACCTTC.

This chain joins TRBV24-1 and TRBJ2-2, with unresolved D. The germline gives CDR1 KGHDR, CDR2 SFDVKD. The V end lost 4 bases, the J end lost 8 bases, and 7 bases lay between the germline ends. The CDR3 totals 12 residues. The CDR3 sequence is CATSDNRGELFF. CDR3 in DNA: TGTGCCACCAGTGACAACAGAGGGGAGCTGTTTTTT.

This sequence joins TRBV6-5 and TRBJ2-5; D might be TRBD1 (6 bases). Germline lookup yields CDR1 MNHEY and CDR2 SVGAGI. There are 14 residues in the CDR3. Trimming shortened V by 6 bases and J by 7 bases, and 18 bases separated the two germline ends. CDR3 in amino acids: CASSPTGSSGTQYF. The CDR3 DNA reads as TGTGCCAGCAGCCCAACAGGGTCGTCGGGGACCCAGTACTTC.

The rearrangement uses TRBV4-1 and TRBJ1-2; 8 bases fit TRBD1. The germline gives CDR1 MGHRA, CDR2 YSYEKL. V dropped 1 base and J dropped 0; count of bases not matched to a gene: 4. CDR3 length equals 16 residues. The CDR3 region has the DNA TGCGCCAGCAGCCAAGTGCCGACAGGGGCTAACTATGGCTACACCTTC. The encoded protein is CASSQVPTGANYGYTF.

The genes are TRBV5-5 and TRBJ1-2; no clear D gene. Trimming cost V 1 base and J 1 base, with 14 bases left between them. Germline V gives CDR1 SGHKS, CDR2 YYEKEE (reference sequence). This CDR3 comprises 16 residues. The CDR3 spells CASSLRLAPGNYGYTF. CDR3 DNA: TGTGCCAGCAGCTTGCGATTGGCCCCGGGTAACTATGGCTACACCTTC.

This clone was seen once. The chain links TRBV20-1 to TRBJ2-7; D gene uncertain. The germline V and J ends were trimmed by 3 bases and 1 base, with 7 bases remaining between them. Germline assignment: CDR1 DFQATT and CDR2 SNEGSKA (reference sequence). The length of the CDR3 is 12 residues. CDR3 DNA: TGCAGTGCTAGTTTAGATTCCTACGAGCAGTACTTC. Translated: CSASLDSYEQYF.

V usage is TRBV9 and J usage is TRBJ2-3, with TRBD2 matching over 9 bases. From germline, CDR1 is SGDLS and CDR2 YYNGEE. V lost 4 bases to trimming and J lost 4 bases; unmatched junction nucleotides: 7. This CDR3 spans 15 amino acids. CDR3 sequence: CASSSWAGGPDTQYF. In nucleotides, the CDR3 is TGTGCCAGCAGCTCCTGGGCGGGGGGGCCAGATACGCAGTATTTT.

This rearrangement joins TRBV10-3 to TRBJ1-5; D may be TRBD1 (6 bases). CDR1 is ENHRY and CDR2 is SYGVKD in the germline V gene. The germline V and J ends were trimmed by 3 bases and 12 bases, with 21 bases remaining between them. The CDR3 length is 15 residues. Here the CDR3 DNA reads TGTGCCATCAGTGATGCTGGGGGCAGGGGTGGGATCCAGCATTTT. It encodes CAISDAGGRGGIQHF.

This chain joins TRBV6-5 and TRBJ2-5, with TRBD1 matching over 10 bases. Germline CDR1 MNHEY, CDR2 SVGAGI. The ends lost 4 bases at V and 7 bases at J; junction bases unmatched: 6. This CDR3 is built from 14 residues. Written as DNA, the CDR3 is TGTGCCAGCAGTTTGACAGGGGGCGTAGGGACCCAGTACTTC. This codes for CASSLTGGVGTQYF.

The chain carries TRBV2 and TRBJ1-5; D gene uncertain. CDR3 length equals 14 residues. Germline CDR1 reads SNHLY; CDR2 reads FYNNEI. Trimming took off 2 bases at V and 1 base at J, with 6 bases between the two ends. CDR3 sequence (DNA): TGTGCCAGCAGTGAACCCGGGAGCAATCAGCCCCAGCATTTT. As protein: CASSEPGSNQPQHF.

The rearrangement uses TRBV3-1 (or the pseudogene TRBV3-2) and TRBJ2-1; D may be TRBD2 (5 bases). The CDR3 is 16 amino acids. The V gene lost 0 bases and the J gene lost 0 bases, with 9 bases spanning the gap. The germline CDR1 and CDR2 sequences are LGHDT and YNNKEL (reference sequence). CDR3 bases: TGTGCCAGCAGCCAAGAGCGGAGGAGCTCCTACAATGAGCAGTTCTTC. It is translated as CASSQERRSSYNEQFF.

This clone was found once. The chain is built from TRBV5-1 and TRBJ1-1, with a possible D match to TRBD1 (5 bases). Germline loops: CDR1 SGHRS, CDR2 YFSETQ. CDR3 length: 13 amino acids. With 6 bases removed from V and 11 bases from J, the gap between germline ends came to 20 bases. This CDR3 reads CASTPEVRGEAFF. CDR3 DNA sequence: TGCGCCAGCACTCCAGAGGTTAGGGGTGAGGCTTTCTTT.

This clone was picked up a small number of times. The V and J genes are TRBV19 and TRBJ1-5, with TRBD1 identical over 8 bases. V lost 4 bases and J lost 6; bases outside the gene matches: 8. Germline V lookup: CDR1 LNHDA, CDR2 SQIVND (reference sequence). The CDR3 runs 15 residues. This chain's CDR3 is CASSSQGARGQPQHF. CDR3 coding DNA: TGTGCCAGTAGTAGCCAGGGGGCGCGGGGTCAGCCCCAGCATTTT.

The chain has TRBV2 and TRBJ1-2; tentative D call: TRBD1 (5 bases). The CDR3 spans 13 residues. Trimming pared 7 bases from V and 5 bases from J, leaving 14 bases between. Germline V CDR1 and CDR2: SNHLY, FYNNEI. CDR3 residues: CASTPQRQYGYTF. DNA for the CDR3: TGTGCCAGCACCCCACAACGACAGTATGGCTACACCTTC.

The chain has TRBV5-6 and TRBJ1-5, with D uncertain. This CDR3 spans 12 amino acids. Germline CDR1 SGHDT, CDR2 YYEEEE. Trimming took off 3 bases at V and 5 bases at J, with 6 bases between the two ends. The CDR3, as DNA: TGTGCCAGCAGCTCGTATGATCAGCCCCAGCATTTT. Protein product: CASSSYDQPQHF.

The chain carries TRBV6-1 and TRBJ2-3; D gene uncertain. CDR1 is MNHNS and CDR2 is SASEGT in the germline V gene. V lost 0 bases and J lost 6, with 13 bases in between. The CDR3 has 15 amino acids. The CDR3 DNA sequence: TGTGCCAGCAGTGAAGCTTGGCTAGAAGGCGATACGCAGTATTTT. This codes for CASSEAWLEGDTQYF.

V and J are TRBV12-3 or TRBV12-4 and TRBJ2-1; D not certain. The germline V and J ends were trimmed by 8 bases and 7 bases, with 12 bases remaining between them. This CDR3 comprises 12 residues. CDR3: CASRQSANEQFF. The CDR3 DNA sequence: TGTGCCAGCCGCCAAAGCGCAAATGAGCAGTTCTTC.

This clone appeared once. The chain has TRBV30 and TRBJ2-5, with TRBD1 matching over 7 bases. CDR1 GTSNPN and CDR2 SVGIG come from the germline V gene (reference sequence). V was pared by 8 bases and J by 2 bases, with 8 bases of the junction left unmatched. The CDR3 length is 13 residues. For the CDR3, the DNA is TGTGCCCGGTGGCCGGGACAGCAAGAGACCCAGTACTTC. It specifies CARWPGQQETQYF. Complete variable domain (other parts from reference TRBV30 and TRBJ2-5): SQTIHQWPATLVQPVGSPLSLECTVEGTSNPNLYWYRQAAGRGLQLLFYSVGIGQISSEVPQNLSASRPQDRQFILSSKKLLLSDSGFYLCARWPGQQETQYFGPGTRLLVL.

This chain links TRBV18 with TRBJ2-1, with TRBD1 identical over 8 bases. The V gene's germline CDR1 is KGHSH and CDR2 LQKENI. V dropped 3 bases and J dropped 7; count of bases not matched to a gene: 8. The CDR3 extends over 15 amino acids. The CDR3 here is CASSPLGQGGNEQFF. CDR3 nucleotide sequence: TGTGCCAGCTCACCCCTTGGACAGGGTGGGAATGAGCAGTTCTTC.

J is TRBJ1-2 and V is TRBV3-1 (or the pseudogene TRBV3-2), with 10 nucleotides matching TRBD1. The CDR3 runs to 13 residues. CDR1 is LGHDT and CDR2 is YNNKEL in the germline V gene (reference sequence). V was clipped by 5 bases and J by 6 bases; unmatched bases: 3. The CDR3 loop reads CASSSDRGNGYTF. The CDR3 bases are TGTGCCAGCAGCTCGGACAGGGGGAATGGCTACACCTTC.

The chain recombines TRBV19 with TRBJ2-7, with D possibly being TRBD2 (7 bases). The germline CDR1 and CDR2 sequences are LNHDA and SQIVND (reference sequence). The CDR3 contains 14 residues. V lost 7 bases, J lost 2 bases, and 15 bases lay in between. In DNA form, the CDR3 reads TGTGCCAGTAAGCCGGGGGGCATTACCTACGAGCAGTACTTC. This translates into CASKPGGITYEQYF.

V and J are TRBV10-3 and TRBJ2-4; TRBD1 aligns across 7 bases. With V trimmed by 2 bases and J by 3 bases, 10 bases remained unmatched. Germline CDR1 reads ENHRY; CDR2 reads SYGVKD. The CDR3 loop spans 17 amino acids. For the CDR3, the DNA is TGTGCCATCAGTGAGGACAGGGTAGAGTCTGGCAAAAACATTCAGTACTTC. Amino acid sequence: CAISEDRVESGKNIQYF.

The chain carries TRBV28 and TRBJ1-3; D is ambiguous. The CDR3 runs 13 residues. Germline V gives CDR1 MDHEN, CDR2 SYDVKM. V lost 7 bases and J 4 bases, leaving 11 bases between the germline ends. CDR3 region: CASIGPSGNTIYF. DNA for the CDR3: TGTGCCAGCATCGGTCCCTCGGGAAACACCATATATTTT.

The gene calls are TRBV6-6 and TRBJ2-1; 11 bases map to TRBD2. The CDR3 is 15 residues long. The V gene end was trimmed by 3 bases and the J gene end by 7 bases; junction bases not matched to a gene: 5. In germline, CDR1 is MNHNY, CDR2 SVGAGI (reference sequence). In DNA, the CDR3 is TGTGCCAGCAGTTATCGGTCTAGCGGGGGGAATGAGCAGTTCTTC. Protein sequence: CASSYRSSGGNEQFF.

The V and J genes are TRBV5-5 and TRBJ1-5; D gene uncertain. The V end lost 2 bases, the J end lost 5 bases, and 17 bases lay between the germline ends. The CDR3 has 16 amino acids. The germline CDR1 and CDR2 sequences are SGHKS and YYEKEE (reference sequence). CDR3: CASSFRQATADQPQHF. The CDR3 DNA is TGTGCCAGCAGCTTCCGCCAGGCCACTGCAGATCAGCCCCAGCATTTT.

This chain links TRBV27 with TRBJ1-2, with a tentative D call TRBD1 (6 bases). Trimming took 2 bases from V and 8 from J, leaving 24 bases between them. The CDR3 sequence is 17 residues long. Germline lookup yields CDR1 MNHEY and CDR2 SMNVEV (reference sequence). The CDR3 is CASSLRPQGGPMRGYTF. The DNA of the CDR3 is TGTGCCAGCAGTTTACGCCCACAGGGTGGGCCGATGAGAGGCTACACCTTC.

This clone turned up a few times. The chain carries TRBV28 and TRBJ1-6; TRBD1 is a possible D gene (5 bases). The CDR3 has 15 amino acids. Per the germline V gene, CDR1 is MDHEN and CDR2 is SYDVKM. Trimming cost V 5 bases and J 7 bases, with 15 bases left between them. This CDR3 reads CASSQTGLLNSPLHF. In DNA, the CDR3 is TGTGCCAGCAGTCAAACGGGACTCCTAAATTCACCCCTCCACTTT.

As regards this clone: Other DNA sequences of this sample code for an identical CDR3. The genes are TRBV9 and TRBJ2-2; no clear D. The CDR3 sequence is 13 residues long. Per germline, CDR1 SGDLS and CDR2 YYNGEE. V lost 0 bases and J lost 4, with 4 bases in between. The CDR3 reads CASSVAGTGELFF. The CDR3 nucleotides are TGTGCCAGCAGCGTAGCGGGCACCGGGGAGCTGTTTTTT. Complete variable domain (other parts from reference TRBV9 and TRBJ2-2): DSGVTQTPKHLITATGQRVTLRCSPRSGDLSVYWYQQSLDQGLQFLIQYYNGEERAKGNILERFSAQQFPDLHSELNLSSLELGDSALYFCASSVAGTGELFFGEGSRLTVL.

The rearrangement joins TRBV5-1 to TRBJ1-3; D is perhaps TRBD1 (5 bases). This CDR3 is 14 amino acids long. Trimming removed 2 bases at V and 1 base at J, with 7 bases between. The germline gives CDR1 SGHRS, CDR2 YFSETQ. DNA for the CDR3: TGCGCCAGCAGCTTAGGGGTGTCTGGAAACACCATATATTTT. It yields the protein CASSLGVSGNTIYF. The full variable domain, with the rest looked up from reference TRBV5-1 and TRBJ1-3, is KAGVTQTPRYLIKTRGQQVTLSCSPISGHRSVSWYQQTPGQGLQFLFEYFSETQRNKGNFPGRFSGRQFSNSRSEMNVSTLELGDSALYLCASSLGVSGNTIYFGEGSWLTVV.